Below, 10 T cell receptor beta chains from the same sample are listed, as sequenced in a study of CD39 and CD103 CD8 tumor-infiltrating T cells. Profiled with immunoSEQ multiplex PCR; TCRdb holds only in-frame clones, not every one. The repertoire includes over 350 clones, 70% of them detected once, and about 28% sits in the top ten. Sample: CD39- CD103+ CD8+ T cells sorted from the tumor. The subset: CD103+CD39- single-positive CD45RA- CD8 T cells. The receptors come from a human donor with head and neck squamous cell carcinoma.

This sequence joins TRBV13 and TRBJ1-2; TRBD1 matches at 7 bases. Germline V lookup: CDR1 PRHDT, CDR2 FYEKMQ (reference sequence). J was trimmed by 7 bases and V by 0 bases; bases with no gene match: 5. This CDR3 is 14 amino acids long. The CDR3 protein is CASSLGGQVRGYTF. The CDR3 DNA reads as TGTGCCAGCAGCTTAGGCGGACAGGTCCGTGGCTACACCTTC.

The CDR3 DNA reads TGTGCCAGAAGCTTATGCAGGGGGAACCACACGCCAGATACGCAGTATTTT. Protein: CARSLCRGNHTPDTQYF. The chain joins TRBV5-3 to TRBJ2-3; 7 bases match TRBD1. TRBV5-3 carries the ORF label, with uncertain function. The CDR3 has 17 amino acids. Trimming at V came to 2 bases and at J to 4 bases, leaving 13 bases not matched to a gene.

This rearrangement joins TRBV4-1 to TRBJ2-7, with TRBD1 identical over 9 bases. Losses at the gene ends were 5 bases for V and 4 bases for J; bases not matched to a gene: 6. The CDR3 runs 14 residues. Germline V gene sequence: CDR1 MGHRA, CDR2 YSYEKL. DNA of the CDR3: TGCGCCAGCAGCATGGGACAGGGAAAATACGAGCAGTACTTC. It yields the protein CASSMGQGKYEQYF.

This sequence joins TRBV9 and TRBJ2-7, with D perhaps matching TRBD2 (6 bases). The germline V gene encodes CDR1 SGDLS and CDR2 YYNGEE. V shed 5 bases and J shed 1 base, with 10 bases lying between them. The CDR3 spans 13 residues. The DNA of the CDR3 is TGTGCCAGCAGGGCCGGGGGTTCCTACGAGCAGTACTTC. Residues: CASRAGGSYEQYF. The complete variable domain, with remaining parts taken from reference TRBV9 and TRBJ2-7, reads DSGVTQTPKHLITATGQRVTLRCSPRSGDLSVYWYQQSLDQGLQFLIQYYNGEERAKGNILERFSAQQFPDLHSELNLSSLELGDSALYFCASRAGGSYEQYFGPGTRLTVT.

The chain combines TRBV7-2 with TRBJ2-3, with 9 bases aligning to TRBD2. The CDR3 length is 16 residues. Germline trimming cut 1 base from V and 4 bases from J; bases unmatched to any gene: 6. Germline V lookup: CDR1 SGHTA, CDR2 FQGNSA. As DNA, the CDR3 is TGTGCCAGCAGCTTAGTGCTAGCGGGGTTGGCAGATACGCAGTATTTT. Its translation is CASSLVLAGLADTQYF. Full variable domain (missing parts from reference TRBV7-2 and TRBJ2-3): GAGVSQSPSNKVTEKGKDVELRCDPISGHTALYWYRQSLGQGLEFLIYFQGNSAPDKSGLPSDRFSAERTGGSVSTLTIQRTQQEDSAVYLCASSLVLAGLADTQYFGPGTRLTVL.

CDR3 residues: CASSLPRRGSTEAFF. Here the CDR3 DNA reads TGTGCCAGCAGCCTACCCCGCCGGGGAAGCACTGAAGCTTTCTTT. The genes are TRBV11-1 and TRBJ1-1; D is unclear. The germline V gene has CDR1 SGHAT and CDR2 FQDESV (reference sequence). This CDR3 is 15 amino acids long. Trimming cost V 5 bases and J 4 bases, with 17 bases left between them.

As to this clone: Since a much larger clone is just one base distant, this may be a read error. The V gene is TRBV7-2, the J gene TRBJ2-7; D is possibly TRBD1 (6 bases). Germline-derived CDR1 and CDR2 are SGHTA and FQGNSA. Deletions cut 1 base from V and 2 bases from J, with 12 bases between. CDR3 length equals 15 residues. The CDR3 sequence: CASSLVVQGTYEQYF. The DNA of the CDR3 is TGTGCCAGCAGCTTAGTTGTACAGGGCACCTACGAGCAGTACTTC.

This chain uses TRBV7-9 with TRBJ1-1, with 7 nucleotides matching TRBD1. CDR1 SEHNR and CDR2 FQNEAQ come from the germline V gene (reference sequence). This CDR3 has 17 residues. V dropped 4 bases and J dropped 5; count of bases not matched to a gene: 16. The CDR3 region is CASSSTEQGVGRTEAFF. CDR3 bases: TGTGCCAGCAGCTCTACTGAGCAGGGGGTTGGGAGAACTGAAGCTTTCTTT.

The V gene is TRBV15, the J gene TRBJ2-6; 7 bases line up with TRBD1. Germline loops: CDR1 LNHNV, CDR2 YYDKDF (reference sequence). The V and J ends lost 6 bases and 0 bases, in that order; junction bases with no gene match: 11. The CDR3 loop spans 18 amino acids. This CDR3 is CATRPTGVLVSGANVLTF. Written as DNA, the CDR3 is TGTGCCACCAGGCCTACAGGGGTCCTAGTCTCTGGGGCCAACGTCCTGACTTTC.

The CDR3 here is CASSPWTGVNGYTF. DNA of the CDR3: TGTGCCAGCAGCCCCTGGACAGGGGTGAATGGCTACACCTTC. The genes are TRBV7-9 and TRBJ1-2, with 9 bases matching TRBD1. CDR3 length equals 14 residues. Germline V gene sequence: CDR1 SEHNR, CDR2 FQNEAQ (reference sequence). V gave up 5 bases and J gave up 6 bases; unmatched junction bases: 7.